This T cell receptor (beta chain) comes out of a study of beta chain features in type 1 diabetes. General study results and limits: In comparison with healthy donors, patients had naive, central memory and Treg TCRB repertoires that appeared more similar. For Type 1 diabetes patients, all four CD4+ subsets carried TCRB CDR3s that were moderately but significantly shorter.

V lost 11 bases to trimming and J lost 8 bases, with 16 bases between them. The length of the CDR3 is 12 residues. Germline CDR1 is MDHEN and CDR2 is SYDVKM. One heparinised blood draw, averaging about 120 mL, came from each donor. CD45RO/CCR7/CD25/CD127/CD95/CD27 staining was used to isolate CD4+ naive, central memory, regulatory and stem cell-like memory cells by sorting. Without exception, sorted populations had purity beyond 98%. In regard to this clone: Its cognate antigen is unknown.

The authors reverse transcribed all of the isolated RNA, so sequencing captured expressed TCRB transcripts. Produced via immunoSEQ multiplex PCR; TCRdb's table is partial and in-frame only. Seen here are roughly 300,000 clones, more than 13% observed once, and the top ten hold 0.015% to 0.02%. The TCR originated in a man aged 25-40 years with type 1 diabetes. The chain combines TRBV28 with TRBJ1-5; the D gene is possibly TRBD1 (5 bases). The sample consisted of naive CD4+ T cells from blood. The chain's CDR3 is CASGASRKPQHF. CDR3 DNA sequence: TGTGCCTCTGGGGCCTCGAGAAAGCCCCAGCATTTT.